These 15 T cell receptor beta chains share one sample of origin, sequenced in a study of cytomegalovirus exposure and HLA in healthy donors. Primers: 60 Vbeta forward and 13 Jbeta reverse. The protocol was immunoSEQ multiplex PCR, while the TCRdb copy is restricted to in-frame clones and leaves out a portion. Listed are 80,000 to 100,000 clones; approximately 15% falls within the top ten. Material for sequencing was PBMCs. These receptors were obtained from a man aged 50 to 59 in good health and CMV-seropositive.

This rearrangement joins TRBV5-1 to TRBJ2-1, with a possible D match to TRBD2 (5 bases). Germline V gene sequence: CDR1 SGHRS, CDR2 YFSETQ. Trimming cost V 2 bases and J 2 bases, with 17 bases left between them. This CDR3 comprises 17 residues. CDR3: CASSFVGLERTYNEQFF. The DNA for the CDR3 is TGCGCCAGCAGCTTTGTAGGGCTTGAGCGGACCTACAATGAGCAGTTCTTC.

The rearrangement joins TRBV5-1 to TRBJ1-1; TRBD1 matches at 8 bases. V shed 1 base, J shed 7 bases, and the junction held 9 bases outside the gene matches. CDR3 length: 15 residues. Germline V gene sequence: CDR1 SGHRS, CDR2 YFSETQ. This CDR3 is CASSLTPGQAYEAFF. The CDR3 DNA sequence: TGCGCCAGCAGCTTGACGCCGGGACAGGCCTATGAAGCTTTCTTT.

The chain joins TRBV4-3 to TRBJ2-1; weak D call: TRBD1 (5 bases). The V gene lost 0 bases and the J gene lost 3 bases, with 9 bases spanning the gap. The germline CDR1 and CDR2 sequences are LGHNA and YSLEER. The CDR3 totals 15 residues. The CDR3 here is CASSQDWGRYNEQFF. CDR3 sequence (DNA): TGCGCCAGCAGCCAAGACTGGGGCCGCTACAATGAGCAGTTCTTC.

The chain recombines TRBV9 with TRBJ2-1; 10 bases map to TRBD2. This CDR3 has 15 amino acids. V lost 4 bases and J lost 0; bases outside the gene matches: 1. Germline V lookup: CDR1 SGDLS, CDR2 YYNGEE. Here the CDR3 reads CASSSSGSSYNEQFF. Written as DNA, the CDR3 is TGTGCCAGCAGCTCTAGCGGGAGCTCCTACAATGAGCAGTTCTTC.

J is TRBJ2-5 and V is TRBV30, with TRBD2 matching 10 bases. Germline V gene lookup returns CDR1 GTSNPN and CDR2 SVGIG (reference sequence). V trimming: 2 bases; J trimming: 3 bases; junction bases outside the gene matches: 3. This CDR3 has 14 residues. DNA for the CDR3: TGTGCCTGGAGTTGGACTAGCGGTAAAGAGACCCAGTACTTC. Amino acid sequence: CAWSWTSGKETQYF.

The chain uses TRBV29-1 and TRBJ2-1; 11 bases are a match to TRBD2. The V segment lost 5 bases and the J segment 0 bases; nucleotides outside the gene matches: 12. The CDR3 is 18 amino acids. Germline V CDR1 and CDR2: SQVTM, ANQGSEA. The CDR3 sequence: CSVIGGLAVLSSYNEQFF. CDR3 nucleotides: TGCAGCGTTATAGGGGGACTAGCGGTGCTGAGCTCCTACAATGAGCAGTTCTTC.

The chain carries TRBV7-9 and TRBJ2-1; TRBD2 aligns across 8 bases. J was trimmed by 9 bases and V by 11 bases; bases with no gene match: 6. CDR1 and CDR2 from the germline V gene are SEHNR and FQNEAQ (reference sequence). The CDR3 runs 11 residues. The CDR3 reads CASGREVEQFF. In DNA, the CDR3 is TGTGCCTCTGGGCGGGAGGTTGAGCAGTTCTTC.

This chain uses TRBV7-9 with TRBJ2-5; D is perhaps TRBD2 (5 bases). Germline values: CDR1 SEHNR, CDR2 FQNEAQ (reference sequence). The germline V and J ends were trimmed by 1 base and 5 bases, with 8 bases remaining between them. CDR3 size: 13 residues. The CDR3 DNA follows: TGTGCCAGCAGCTTAGTGGAGCGGGAGACCCAGTACTTC. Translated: CASSLVERETQYF.

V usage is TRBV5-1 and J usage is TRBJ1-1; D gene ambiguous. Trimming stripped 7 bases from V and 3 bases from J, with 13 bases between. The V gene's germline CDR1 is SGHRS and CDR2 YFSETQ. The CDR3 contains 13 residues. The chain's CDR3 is CASRVGRDTEAFF. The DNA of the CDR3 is TGCGCCAGCCGGGTAGGGAGGGACACTGAAGCTTTCTTT.

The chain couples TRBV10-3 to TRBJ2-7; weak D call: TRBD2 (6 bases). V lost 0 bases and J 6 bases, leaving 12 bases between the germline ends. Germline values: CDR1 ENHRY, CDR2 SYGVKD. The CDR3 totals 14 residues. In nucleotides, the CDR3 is TGTGCCATCAGTGAGTCTAAAGGGAGGACCGAGCAGTACTTC. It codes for CAISESKGRTEQYF.

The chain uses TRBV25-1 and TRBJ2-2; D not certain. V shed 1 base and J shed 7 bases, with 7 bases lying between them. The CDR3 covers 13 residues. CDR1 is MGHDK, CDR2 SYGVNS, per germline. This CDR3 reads CASSELSGGELFF. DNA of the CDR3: TGTGCCAGCAGTGAATTGAGTGGCGGGGAGCTGTTTTTT.

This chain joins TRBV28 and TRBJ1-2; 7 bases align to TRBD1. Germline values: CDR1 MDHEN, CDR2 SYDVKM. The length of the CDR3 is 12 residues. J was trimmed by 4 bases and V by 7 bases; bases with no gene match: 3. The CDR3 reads CASNAGGYGYTF. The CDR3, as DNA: TGTGCCAGCAATGCAGGGGGCTATGGCTACACCTTC.

The CDR3 region has the DNA TGTGCCAGCAGATTACGGACAGGGATTGGCAATCAGCCCCAGCATTTT. Its translation is CASRLRTGIGNQPQHF. The chain joins TRBV28 to TRBJ1-5, with TRBD1 matching over 8 bases. The CDR3 sequence is 16 residues long. Germline V gene lookup returns CDR1 MDHEN and CDR2 SYDVKM. V was pared by 6 bases and J by 2 bases, with 9 bases of the junction left unmatched.

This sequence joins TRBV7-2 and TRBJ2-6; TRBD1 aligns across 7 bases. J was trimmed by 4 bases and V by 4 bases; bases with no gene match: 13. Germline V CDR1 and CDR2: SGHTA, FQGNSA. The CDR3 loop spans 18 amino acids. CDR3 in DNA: TGTGCCAGCAGCTCCCCCTACAGGGGTCCTCCGGGGGCCAACGTCCTGACTTTC. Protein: CASSSPYRGPPGANVLTF.

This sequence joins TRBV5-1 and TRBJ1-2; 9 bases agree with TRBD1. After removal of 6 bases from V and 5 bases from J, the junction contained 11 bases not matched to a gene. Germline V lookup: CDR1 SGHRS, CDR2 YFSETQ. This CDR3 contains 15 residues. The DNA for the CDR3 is TGCGCCAGCACTAAAGACACGGGACAGGGATATGGCTACACCTTC. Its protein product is CASTKDTGQGYGYTF. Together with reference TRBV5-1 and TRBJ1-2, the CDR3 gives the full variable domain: KAGVTQTPRYLIKTRGQQVTLSCSPISGHRSVSWYQQTPGQGLQFLFEYFSETQRNKGNFPGRFSGRQFSNSRSEMNVSTLELGDSALYLCASTKDTGQGYGYTFGSGTRLTVV.